What follows are 17 T cell receptor beta chains derived from one specimen sequenced in a study of T cell repertoires in cytomegalovirus infection. TCRdb independently ran MiXCR on the reads; one entry per CDR3 protein. The data hold about 740,000 distinct CDR3 sequences, with approximately 34% observed a single time. The sample taken for sequencing was PBMCs. The origin of the receptors is a human donor in good health (CMV status not recorded). Some clones in this sample may be carry-over from other donors' samples.

The rearrangement joins TRBV27 to TRBJ2-7; TRBD2 agrees at 14 bases. Germline CDR1 reads MNHEY; CDR2 reads SMNVEV (reference sequence). With V trimmed by 3 bases and J by 0 bases, 7 bases remained unmatched. The CDR3 runs 18 residues. The CDR3 loop reads CASSFAGLAGDSSYEQYF. The CDR3 nucleotides are TGTGCCAGCAGTTTTGCGGGACTAGCGGGGGACAGCTCCTACGAGCAGTACTTC.

The V call is TRBV7-2, the J call TRBJ2-1; D is perhaps TRBD2 (7 bases). The CDR3 runs to 12 residues. V lost 5 bases and J lost 9, with 11 bases in between. The V gene's germline CDR1 is SGHTA and CDR2 FQGNSA. CDR3 in amino acids: CASSAGEGEQFF. CDR3 nucleotides: TGTGCCAGCAGCGCAGGGGAGGGTGAGCAGTTCTTC.

V is TRBV30 and J is TRBJ1-2, with a weak D call TRBD1 (5 bases). The CDR3 is 14 residues long. V was shortened by 2 bases and J by 0 bases, with 10 bases between the two germline ends. Germline CDR1 reads GTSNPN; CDR2 reads SVGIG (reference sequence). CDR3 coding DNA: TGTGCCTGGAGTCCGGGACGGACTAACTATGGCTACACCTTC. This gives the protein CAWSPGRTNYGYTF.

The table lists this clonotype with a few counts. Sequence at one end of the junction differs from germline and may be a read error. This rearrangement joins TRBV4-1 to TRBJ1-2; 10 positions match TRBD1. Germline V gene data show CDR1 as MGHRA and CDR2 as YSYEKL. The CDR3 loop spans 17 amino acids. CDR3 in amino acids: CASSHFSTDRGAYGHTF. In nucleotides, the CDR3 is TGCGCCAGCAGCCATTTCTCCACGGACAGGGGGGCATATGGCCACACCTTC.

V is TRBV6-1 and J is TRBJ2-2; D is possibly TRBD2 (6 bases). This CDR3 comprises 14 residues. Germline V lookup: CDR1 MNHNS, CDR2 SASEGT. Trimming pared 7 bases from V and 4 bases from J, leaving 13 bases between. The CDR3: CASTRGTFTGELFF. CDR3 nucleotides: TGTGCCAGCACCCGGGGGACCTTCACCGGGGAGCTGTTTTTT.

This clonotype has a count of ten or more. The rearrangement links TRBV7-2 to TRBJ2-1; the match to TRBD2 covers 10 bases. The germline V gene encodes CDR1 SGHTA and CDR2 FQGNSA. The V and J ends lost 0 bases and 3 bases, in that order; junction bases with no gene match: 5. The CDR3 runs to 17 residues. CDR3 amino acids: CASSLAVGLAVYNEQFF. The CDR3 DNA follows: TGTGCCAGCAGCTTAGCCGTCGGACTAGCGGTCTACAATGAGCAGTTCTTC.

This clonotype appeared many times. This chain connects TRBV7-8 to TRBJ1-2; D is ambiguous. The germline V and J ends were trimmed by 8 bases and 4 bases, with 11 bases remaining between them. CDR1 and CDR2 from the germline V gene are SGHVS and FQNEAQ. This CDR3 comprises 12 residues. The CDR3 is CASRQEPYGYTF. CDR3 sequence (DNA): TGTGCCAGCCGCCAGGAACCCTATGGCTACACCTTC.

In this sample, this clonotype turned up a few times. CDR3 sequence reads: CASSLGISGGGTEAFF. The DNA for the CDR3 is TGTGCCAGCAGCTTAGGGATATCGGGGGGAGGCACTGAAGCTTTCTTT. The V call is TRBV7-2, the J call TRBJ1-1; maybe TRBD1 (5 bases). Germline CDR1 and CDR2: SGHTA and FQGNSA. V was clipped by 1 base and J by 4 bases, with 16 bases between them. The CDR3 totals 16 residues.

This clonotype appeared a few times. This chain joins TRBV20-1 and TRBJ2-7; 12 positions agree with TRBD2. The V gene's germline CDR1 is DFQATT and CDR2 SNEGSKA (reference sequence). The CDR3 runs to 17 residues. V trimming: 5 bases; J trimming: 0 bases; junction bases outside the gene matches: 11. The chain's CDR3 is CSASGTSGFLSSYEQYF. CDR3 sequence (DNA): TGCAGTGCTTCCGGGACTAGCGGGTTCCTTAGCTCCTACGAGCAGTACTTC.

This chain joins TRBV24-1 and TRBJ2-1; TRBD1 aligns across 10 bases. The V segment lost 3 bases and the J segment 8 bases; nucleotides outside the gene matches: 6. The V gene's germline CDR1 is KGHDR and CDR2 SFDVKD. This CDR3 region has 15 residues. In nucleotides, the CDR3 is TGTGCCACCAGTGATATGGGACAGGGGCGCGATGAGCAGTTCTTC. It is translated as CATSDMGQGRDEQFF.

The V call is TRBV28, the J call TRBJ1-4; D perhaps matches TRBD1 (5 bases). CDR3 length equals 13 residues. Germline assignment: CDR1 MDHEN and CDR2 SYDVKM. Deletions cut 5 bases from V and 12 bases from J, with 16 bases between. This CDR3 reads CASSPFQGRQLFF. Here the CDR3 DNA reads TGTGCCAGCAGTCCCTTTCAGGGAAGACAACTGTTTTTT.

A few counts support this clonotype. The chain recombines TRBV7-2 with TRBJ2-2, with D possibly TRBD2 on 6 matching bases. Germline V CDR1 and CDR2: SGHTA, FQGNSA. CDR3 size: 18 residues. Trimming took off 2 bases at V and 0 bases at J, with 16 bases between the two ends. The CDR3 loop is CASSLFSSVNANTGELFF. DNA for the CDR3: TGTGCCAGCAGCTTATTCTCTAGCGTAAATGCGAACACCGGGGAGCTGTTTTTT.

This chain uses TRBV7-3 with TRBJ2-1; 10 nucleotides align to TRBD2. V lost 5 bases to trimming and J lost 3 bases; unmatched junction nucleotides: 13. The CDR3 has 18 amino acids. Per the germline V gene, CDR1 is SGHTA and CDR2 is FQGTGA. CDR3: CASSNYGAGGPGYNEQFF. The CDR3 DNA follows: TGTGCCAGCAGCAACTATGGAGCGGGGGGGCCGGGCTACAATGAGCAGTTCTTC.

The V gene is TRBV19, the J gene TRBJ2-5; TRBD2 aligns across 7 bases. The V gene end was trimmed by 4 bases and the J gene end by 2 bases; junction bases not matched to a gene: 7. CDR1 is LNHDA and CDR2 is SQIVND in the germline V gene (reference sequence). The CDR3 loop spans 15 amino acids. CDR3 sequence (DNA): TGTGCCAGTAGTAACGAGCGGGGCAATCAAGAGACCCAGTACTTC. Its protein product is CASSNERGNQETQYF. Drawing the rest from reference TRBV19 and TRBJ2-5, the complete variable domain is DGGITQSPKYLFRKEGQNVTLSCEQNLNHDAMYWYRQDPGQGLRLIYYSQIVNDFQKGDIAEGYSVSREKKESFPLTVTSAQKNPTAFYLCASSNERGNQETQYFGPGTRLLVL.

With respect to this clonotype: The conserved closing phenylalanine or tryptophan is absent in this CDR3, likely reflecting a read error. The chain joins TRBV19 to TRBJ2-7, with a possible D match to TRBD2 (5 bases). V was shortened by 5 bases and J by 4 bases, with 15 bases between the two germline ends. The germline V gene has CDR1 LNHDA and CDR2 SQIVND (reference sequence). This CDR3 comprises 14 residues. CDR3 DNA: TGTGCCAGTAGTCCGACCGCGGGTCTTTACGAGCAGTACATC. Protein sequence: CASSPTAGLYEQYI.

In its sample, this clonotype was seen many times. This chain joins TRBV12-3 or TRBV12-4 and TRBJ2-7, with D hard to call. The CDR3 covers 14 residues. V was cut by 5 bases and J by 0 bases, with 11 bases left in between. CDR3 nucleotides: TGTGCCAGCAGTCGACCAGCGCTCTCCTACGAGCAGTACTTC. Translation gives CASSRPALSYEQYF.

This clonotype was recorded many times. The chain links TRBV7-2 to TRBJ2-5, with 7 bases aligning to TRBD2. The CDR3 spans 15 residues. V dropped 2 bases and J dropped 5; count of bases not matched to a gene: 8. Germline CDR1 is SGHTA and CDR2 is FQGNSA. The CDR3 reads CASSLYGGSPETQYF. Here the CDR3 DNA reads TGTGCCAGCAGCTTATATGGCGGGAGCCCGGAGACCCAGTACTTC.